This TCR beta chain came from a study of T-cell memory formation after mild COVID-19. CDR3 length: 12 amino acids. CDR1 and CDR2 from the germline V gene are LNHNV and YYDKDF (reference sequence). V was clipped by 5 bases and J by 12 bases, with 11 bases between them. One entry per CDR3 protein results from TCRdb running MiXCR on the 5' RACE reads. Of just over 300,000 distinct CDR3 sequences in the sample, 19% were seen once. This TCR was sampled from a man between 18 and 35 years old who had mild COVID-19 (a few samples of this study predate the infection). Cell type and time point are not known. Sequenced sample: PBMCs or a T cell subset sorted from them (not recorded which). This chain joins TRBV15 and TRBJ1-6; tentative D call: TRBD1 (6 bases). The CDR3: CATSGTQGPLHF. For the CDR3, the DNA is TGTGCCACCAGCGGAACACAGGGACCCCTCCACTTT.